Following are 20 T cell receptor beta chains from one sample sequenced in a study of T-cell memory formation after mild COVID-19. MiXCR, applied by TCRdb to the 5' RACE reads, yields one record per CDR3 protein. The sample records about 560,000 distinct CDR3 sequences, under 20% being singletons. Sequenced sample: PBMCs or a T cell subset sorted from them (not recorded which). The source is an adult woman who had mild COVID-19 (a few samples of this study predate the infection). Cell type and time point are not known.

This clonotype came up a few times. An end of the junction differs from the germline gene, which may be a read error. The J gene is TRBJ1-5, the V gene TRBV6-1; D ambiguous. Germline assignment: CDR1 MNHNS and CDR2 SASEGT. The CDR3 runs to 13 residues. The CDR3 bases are TGTGCCAGCATTGAAAGCGTGTATCAGCCCCAGCATTTT. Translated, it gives CASIESVYQPQHF.

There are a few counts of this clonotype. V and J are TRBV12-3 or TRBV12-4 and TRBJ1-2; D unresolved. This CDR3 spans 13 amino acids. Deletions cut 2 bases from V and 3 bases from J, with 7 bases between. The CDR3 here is CASSLRQYYGYTF. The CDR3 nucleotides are TGTGCCAGCAGTTTAAGGCAGTACTATGGCTACACCTTC.

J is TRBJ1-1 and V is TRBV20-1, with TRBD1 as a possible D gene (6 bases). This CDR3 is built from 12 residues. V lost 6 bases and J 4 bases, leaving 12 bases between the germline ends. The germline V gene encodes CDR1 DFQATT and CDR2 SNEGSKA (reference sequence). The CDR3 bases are TGCAGTGCCGACACAGGGAGCACTGAAGCTTTCTTT. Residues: CSADTGSTEAFF.

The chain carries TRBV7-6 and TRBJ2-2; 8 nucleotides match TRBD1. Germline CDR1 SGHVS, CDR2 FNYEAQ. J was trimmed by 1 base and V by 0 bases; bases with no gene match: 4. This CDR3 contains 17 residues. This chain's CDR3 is CASSLAPGQENTGELFF. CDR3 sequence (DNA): TGTGCCAGCAGCTTAGCGCCGGGACAGGAGAACACCGGGGAGCTGTTTTTT.

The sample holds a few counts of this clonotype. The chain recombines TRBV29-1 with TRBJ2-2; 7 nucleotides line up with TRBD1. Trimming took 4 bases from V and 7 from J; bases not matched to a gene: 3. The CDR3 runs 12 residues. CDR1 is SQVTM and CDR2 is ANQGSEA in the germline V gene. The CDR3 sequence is CSVGQGNGELFF. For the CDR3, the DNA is TGCAGCGTTGGACAGGGTAACGGGGAGCTGTTTTTT.

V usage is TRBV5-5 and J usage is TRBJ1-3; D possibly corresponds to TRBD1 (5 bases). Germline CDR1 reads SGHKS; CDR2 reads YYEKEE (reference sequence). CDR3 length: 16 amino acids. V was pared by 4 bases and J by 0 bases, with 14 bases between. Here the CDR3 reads CASSDRGRYSGNTIYF. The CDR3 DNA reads TGTGCCAGCAGCGACCGGGGCAGGTACTCTGGAAACACCATATATTTT.

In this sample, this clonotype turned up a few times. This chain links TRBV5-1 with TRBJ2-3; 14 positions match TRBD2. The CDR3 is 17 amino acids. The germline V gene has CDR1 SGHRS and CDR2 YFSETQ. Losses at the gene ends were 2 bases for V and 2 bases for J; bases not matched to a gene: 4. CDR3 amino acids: CASSFRTSGGFTDTQYF. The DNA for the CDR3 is TGCGCCAGCAGCTTCCGGACTAGCGGGGGGTTCACAGATACGCAGTATTTT.

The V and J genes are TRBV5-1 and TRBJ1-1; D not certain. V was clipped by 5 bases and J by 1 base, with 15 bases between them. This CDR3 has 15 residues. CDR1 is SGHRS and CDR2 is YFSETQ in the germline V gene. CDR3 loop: CASSTVGIWNTEAFF. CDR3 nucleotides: TGCGCCAGCAGTACGGTCGGGATATGGAACACTGAAGCTTTCTTT.

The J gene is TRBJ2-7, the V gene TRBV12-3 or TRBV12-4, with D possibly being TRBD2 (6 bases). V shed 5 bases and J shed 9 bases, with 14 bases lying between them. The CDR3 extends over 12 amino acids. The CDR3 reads CASSPRDLVQYF. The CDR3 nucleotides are TGTGCCAGCAGTCCCCGGGACTTGGTGCAGTACTTC.

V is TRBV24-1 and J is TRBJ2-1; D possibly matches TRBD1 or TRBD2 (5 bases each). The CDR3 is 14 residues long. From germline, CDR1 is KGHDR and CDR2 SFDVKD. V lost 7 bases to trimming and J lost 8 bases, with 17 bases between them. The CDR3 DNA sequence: TGTGCCACCAGCACCGGGCCACTGGGACATGAGCAGTTCTTC. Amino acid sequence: CATSTGPLGHEQFF.

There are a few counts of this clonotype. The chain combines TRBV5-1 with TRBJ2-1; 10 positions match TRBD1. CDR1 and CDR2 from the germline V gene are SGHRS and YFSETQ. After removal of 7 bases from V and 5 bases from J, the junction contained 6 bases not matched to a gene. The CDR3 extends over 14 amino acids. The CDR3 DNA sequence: TGCGCCAGCCGAACCGGGACAGGGGACAATGAGCAGTTCTTC. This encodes CASRTGTGDNEQFF.

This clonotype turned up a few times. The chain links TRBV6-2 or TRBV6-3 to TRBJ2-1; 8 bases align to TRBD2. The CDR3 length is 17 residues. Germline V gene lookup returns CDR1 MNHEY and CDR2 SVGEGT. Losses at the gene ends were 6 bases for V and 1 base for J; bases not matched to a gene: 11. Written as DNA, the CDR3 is TGTGCCAGCAGCGGGAATAGCGGGAAGAGATCCTACAATGAGCAGTTCTTC. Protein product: CASSGNSGKRSYNEQFF.

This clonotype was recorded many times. The CDR3 DNA follows: TGCAGTGTCCTCACCCCTCCCCACGAGACCCAGTACTTC. It translates to CSVLTPPHETQYF. The V gene is TRBV20-1, the J gene TRBJ2-5; the D is unclear. The CDR3 runs 13 residues. The germline V gene encodes CDR1 DFQATT and CDR2 SNEGSKA (reference sequence). Deletions cut 7 bases from V and 5 bases from J, with 17 bases between.

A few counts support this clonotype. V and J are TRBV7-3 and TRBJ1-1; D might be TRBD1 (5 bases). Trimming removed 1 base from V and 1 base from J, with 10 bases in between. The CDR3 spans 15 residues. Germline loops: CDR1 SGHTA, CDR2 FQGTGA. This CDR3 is CASSLIRQGNTEAFF. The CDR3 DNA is TGTGCCAGCAGCTTAATCCGCCAGGGGAACACTGAAGCTTTCTTT.

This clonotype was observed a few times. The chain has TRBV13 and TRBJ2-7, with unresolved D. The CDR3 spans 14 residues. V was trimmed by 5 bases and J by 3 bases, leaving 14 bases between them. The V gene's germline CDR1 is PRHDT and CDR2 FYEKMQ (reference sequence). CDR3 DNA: TGTGCCAGCAGCATTAGGGTATTCCTCTACGAGCAGTACTTC. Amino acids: CASSIRVFLYEQYF.

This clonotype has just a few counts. The CDR3 DNA follows: TGCGCCAGCAGCTCGCTTCTAGCGGGAGTAGGGGATGAGCAGTTCTTC. This codes for CASSSLLAGVGDEQFF. This sequence joins TRBV5-1 and TRBJ2-1; 10 nucleotides align to TRBD2. The ends lost 3 bases at V and 8 bases at J; junction bases unmatched: 11. CDR3 size: 16 residues. The germline gives CDR1 SGHRS, CDR2 YFSETQ.

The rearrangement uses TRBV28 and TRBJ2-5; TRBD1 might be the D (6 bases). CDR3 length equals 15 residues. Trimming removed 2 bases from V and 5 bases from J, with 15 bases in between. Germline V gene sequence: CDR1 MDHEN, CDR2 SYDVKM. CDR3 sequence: CASSLMDRVQETQYF. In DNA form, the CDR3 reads TGTGCCAGCAGTTTAATGGACAGAGTTCAGGAGACCCAGTACTTC.

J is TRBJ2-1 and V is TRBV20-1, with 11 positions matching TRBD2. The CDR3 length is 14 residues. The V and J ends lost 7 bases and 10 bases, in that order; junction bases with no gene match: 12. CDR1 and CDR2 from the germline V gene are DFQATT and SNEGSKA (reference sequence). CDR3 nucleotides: TGCAGTGGACGAGCTAGCGGGAGGAGGAACGAGCAGTTCTTC. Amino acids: CSGRASGRRNEQFF.

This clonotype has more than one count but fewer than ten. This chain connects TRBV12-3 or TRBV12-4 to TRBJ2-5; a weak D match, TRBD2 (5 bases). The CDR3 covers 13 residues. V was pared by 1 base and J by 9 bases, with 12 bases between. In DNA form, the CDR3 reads TGTGCCAGCAGTTTAGGAGGCTTCGGGGCCCAGTACTTC. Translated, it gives CASSLGGFGAQYF.

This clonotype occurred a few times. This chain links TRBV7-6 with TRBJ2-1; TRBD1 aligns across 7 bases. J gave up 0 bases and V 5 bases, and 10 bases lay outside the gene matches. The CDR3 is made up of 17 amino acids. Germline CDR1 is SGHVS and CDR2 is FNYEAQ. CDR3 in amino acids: CASSGYRGSSSYNEQFF. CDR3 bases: TGTGCCAGCAGCGGTTACAGGGGCTCGAGCTCCTACAATGAGCAGTTCTTC.